Reported below is one T cell receptor beta chain. The antigen it binds to is not known. No qualities accompany the bases; no much larger clone lies one base away. Unmatched junction bases come to 15, with V trimmed by 9 bases and J by 4 bases. Via the germline V gene, CDR1 is MNHGY and CDR2 SAAAGT. The CDR3 runs 16 amino acids, cysteine and phenylalanine included. Of all the DNA, just the CDR3 is kept, 48 bases in frame from base 1. This specimen's time point label, interpreted: cycle 2 day 1 (C2D1) of nivolumab. Relapse after autologous stem cell transplantation had occurred in all trial patients, and cohorts A, B and C were distinguished by prior brentuximab vedotin exposure. The trial cohort comprised roughly 50 patients with relapsed/refractory classical Hodgkin lymphoma whose best overall responses were complete response, partial response or progressive disease. Trial patients were treated with single-agent nivolumab in the multi-cohort phase II CheckMate 205 trial. Best overall response was determined by an independent review committee according to the 2007 International Working Group response criteria. Trial PBMCs were collected immediately before nivolumab initiation (C1D1) and during therapy at cycle 2 day 1 and cycle 4 day 1. Peripheral blood was collected in 8 mL Vacutainer Cell Preparation Tubes, from which PBMCs were isolated by centrifugation and then cryopreserved.

Genomic DNA was isolated using the Qiagen DNeasy kit from unsorted PBMCs as well as from negatively selected CD4+ and CD8+ fractions. Using primers that anneal to V and J segments, immunoSEQ multiplex PCR amplified the TCR beta CDR3 regions. Amplification bias was minimized using a synthetic immune receptor repertoire, and residual bias was removed computationally after sequencing. The published analysis was carried out like this. Repertoire diversity was quantified as the Shannon entropy index using custom Python scripts. The unsorted, CD4+ and CD8+ repertoires were each analyzed separately, with the exception of combined analyses, where CD4+ and CD8+ sequences were merged in silico. A clone was considered expanded if an increase in frequency of at least 2-fold after treatment relative to C1D1 was found, and a pseudocount of 0.5 was applied to clones undetected at baseline. Clones with 0 or 1 copy at C1D1 were classified as singleton clones, and clones with 2 or more copies were classified as non-singleton clones. By matching protein sequences in sorted samples from the same patient, clones expanded in unsorted samples were annotated as CD4+, CD8+ or unknown. Diversity changes from C1D1 to C4D1 were tested in paired samples using Wilcoxon tests. TCRdb provides this immuneACCESS table in a form limited to in-frame rearrangements. Some clones are lacking; in checked studies, under half of them reflect an unresolved V gene, and why the rest are absent is not known. V, J and clone size are those of that table, while D and trimming were read from the DNA. This sample comprises 40,000 to 50,000 clones, roughly 86% of them detected only once. The ten largest make up about 6% of the sample.

This sample was included in a study of PD-1 blockade in classical Hodgkin lymphoma (dated by TCRdb to the early 2020s). Turning to the overall study: Nivolumab dosing was 3 mg/kg intravenously every 2 weeks, continuing until either disease progression or unacceptable toxicity. To define a peripheral blood immune signature of response to PD-1 blockade in classical Hodgkin lymphoma, the study combined TCR beta sequencing with CyTOF.

What the study reported, not specific to this receptor: Lower diversity was observed in patients in whom nivolumab was started less than 1 year after ASCT, and these patients were excluded from later analyses so that confounding by immune reconstitution would be avoided. The study was restricted to a single clinical trial cohort, and the causes of repertoire differences, possibly disease activity or prior therapy, were left undefined. Newly diagnosed patients were reported to have lower baseline TCR diversity than healthy donors, and relapsed/refractory patients were reported to have lower baseline TCR diversity still. CD4+ but not CD8+ TCR diversity rose significantly by C4D1 (p=0.0027 vs p=0.16), most apparent in complete responders (p=0.02). Baseline diversity similar to that of newly diagnosed patients was observed in trial patients achieving complete response, whereas significantly lower diversity was observed in partial responders and progressors.

Recombination linked TRBV6-8 to TRBJ2-1; 7 bases in the middle match TRBD2. The clonotype comes from a human donor with classical Hodgkin lymphoma. Source: peripheral blood mononuclear cells (PBMCs), taken before the second cycle of nivolumab. The CDR3 protein sequence reads: CARPRGVKDLYNEQFF. In nucleotide form, the sequence is TGTGCCAGGCCTCGGGGGGTGAAGGATTTATACAATGAGCAGTTCTTC.